These 6 T cell receptor beta chains were sequenced from one sample in a study of shared clonotypes between healthy human individuals. Clones were read by immunoSEQ multiplex PCR, and TCRdb kept only the in-frame ones, dropping some. The sample includes about 2,500,000 clones, around 94% of them seen just once. Material: naive CD4+ T cells sorted from blood. Subset in this sample: CD45RA+ positively selected. The receptors derive from a man between 18 and 35 years old in good health.

CDR3: CASSPGDSPLHF. The DNA of the CDR3 is TGTGCCAGTAGTCCTGGGGATTCACCCCTCCACTTT. The chain recombines TRBV19 with TRBJ1-6; D call uncertain. Trimming left V 5 bases short and J 8 bases short, with 7 bases between. This CDR3 comprises 12 residues. CDR1 is LNHDA and CDR2 is SQIVND in the germline V gene (reference sequence). Looking up the rest from reference TRBV19 and TRBJ1-6 gives the full variable domain: DGGITQSPKYLFRKEGQNVTLSCEQNLNHDAMYWYRQDPGQGLRLIYYSQIVNDFQKGDIAEGYSVSREKKESFPLTVTSAQKNPTAFYLCASSPGDSPLHFGNGTRLTVT.

The chain combines TRBV30 with TRBJ1-6; no definite D call. The CDR3 extends over 13 amino acids. Trimming shortened V by 2 bases and J by 10 bases, and 12 bases separated the two germline ends. Germline V gene lookup returns CDR1 GTSNPN and CDR2 SVGIG (reference sequence). The CDR3 nucleotides are TGTGCCTGGAGTAGCCAGATGAACTCACCCCTCCACTTT. This encodes CAWSSQMNSPLHF.

The rearrangement joins TRBV6-1 to TRBJ2-7, with D possibly TRBD2 on 6 matching bases. Germline V gene sequence: CDR1 MNHNS, CDR2 SASEGT. Trimming cost V 2 bases and J 2 bases, with 19 bases left between them. This CDR3 has 17 residues. CDR3 in amino acids: CASSEWAGRLYTYEQYF. The CDR3 DNA is TGTGCCAGCAGTGAATGGGCAGGGAGGTTATACACCTACGAGCAGTACTTC.

The V call is TRBV18, the J call TRBJ1-1; tentative D call: TRBD1 (6 bases). Germline CDR1 and CDR2: KGHSH and LQKENI. This CDR3 has 13 amino acids. Trimming left V 4 bases short and J 11 bases short, with 17 bases between. In DNA, the CDR3 is TGTGCCAGCTCACGAAACAGGGACGGGGAGGCTTTCTTT. Its protein is CASSRNRDGEAFF.

The genes are TRBV5-1 and TRBJ1-2; possibly TRBD1 for D (5 bases). Deletions cut 1 base from V and 2 bases from J, with 12 bases between. The germline V gene encodes CDR1 SGHRS and CDR2 YFSETQ. This CDR3 spans 15 amino acids. CDR3 in amino acids: CASSLRQTGNYGYTF. CDR3 bases: TGCGCCAGCAGCTTGCGACAGACGGGAAACTATGGCTACACCTTC.

The chain recombines TRBV5-6 with TRBJ2-1; 8 nucleotides align to TRBD2. Losses at the gene ends were 2 bases for V and 3 bases for J; bases not matched to a gene: 4. CDR3 length: 15 amino acids. Germline CDR1 and CDR2: SGHDT and YYEEEE. This chain's CDR3 is CASSFTSGDYNEQFF. As DNA, the CDR3 is TGTGCCAGCAGCTTTACTAGCGGCGACTACAATGAGCAGTTCTTC.